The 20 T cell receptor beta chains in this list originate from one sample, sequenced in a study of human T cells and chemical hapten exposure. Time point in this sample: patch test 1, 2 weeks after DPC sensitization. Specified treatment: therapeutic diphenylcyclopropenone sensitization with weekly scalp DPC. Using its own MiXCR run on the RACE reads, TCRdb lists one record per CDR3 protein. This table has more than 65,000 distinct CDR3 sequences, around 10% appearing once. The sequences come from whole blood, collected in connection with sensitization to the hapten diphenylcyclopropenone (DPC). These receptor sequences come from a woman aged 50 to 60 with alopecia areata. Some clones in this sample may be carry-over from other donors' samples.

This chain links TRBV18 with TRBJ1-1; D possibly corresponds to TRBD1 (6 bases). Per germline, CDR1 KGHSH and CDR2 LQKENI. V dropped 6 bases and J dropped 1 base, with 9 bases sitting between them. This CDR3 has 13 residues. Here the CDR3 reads CASSGQQNTEAFF. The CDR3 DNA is TGTGCCAGCTCCGGACAGCAGAACACTGAAGCTTTCTTT.

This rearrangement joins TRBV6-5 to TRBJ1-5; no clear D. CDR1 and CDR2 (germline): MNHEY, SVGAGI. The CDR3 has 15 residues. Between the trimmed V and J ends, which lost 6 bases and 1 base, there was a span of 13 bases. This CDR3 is CASSPLPGSNQPQHF. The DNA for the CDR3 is TGTGCCAGCAGCCCCTTACCGGGAAGCAATCAGCCCCAGCATTTT.

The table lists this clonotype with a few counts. The CDR3 sequence: CAWSVYGATNEKLFF. DNA for the CDR3: TGTGCCTGGAGTGTATATGGGGCAACTAATGAAAAACTGTTTTTT. The V gene is TRBV30, the J gene TRBJ1-4; the D is unclear. V lost 0 bases to trimming and J lost 0 bases, with 8 bases between them. The CDR3 is 15 amino acids. Germline CDR1 and CDR2: GTSNPN and SVGIG (reference sequence).

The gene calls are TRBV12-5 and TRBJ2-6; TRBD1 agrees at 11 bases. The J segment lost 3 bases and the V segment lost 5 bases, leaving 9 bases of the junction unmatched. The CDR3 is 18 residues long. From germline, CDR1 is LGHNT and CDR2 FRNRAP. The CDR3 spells CASGDGQGASGGANVLTF. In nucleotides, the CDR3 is TGTGCTAGTGGTGATGGACAGGGGGCGTCTGGTGGGGCCAACGTCCTGACTTTC.

The CDR3 DNA reads as TGCAGCTACAGGGTTGGAGAGACCCAGTACTTC. Encoded protein: CSYRVGETQYF. The J gene is TRBJ2-5, the V gene TRBV29-1; the D gene is possibly TRBD1 (6 bases). CDR3 length: 11 residues. The V end lost 8 bases, the J end lost 4 bases, and 11 bases lay between the germline ends. Germline lookup yields CDR1 SQVTM and CDR2 ANQGSEA.

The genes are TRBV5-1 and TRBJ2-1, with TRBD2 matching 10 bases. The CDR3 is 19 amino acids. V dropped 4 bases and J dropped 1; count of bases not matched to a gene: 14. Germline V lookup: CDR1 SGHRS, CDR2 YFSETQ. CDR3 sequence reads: CASSPLGLAGESSYNEQFF. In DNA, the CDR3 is TGCGCCAGCAGCCCTCTTGGTCTAGCGGGAGAAAGTTCCTACAATGAGCAGTTCTTC.

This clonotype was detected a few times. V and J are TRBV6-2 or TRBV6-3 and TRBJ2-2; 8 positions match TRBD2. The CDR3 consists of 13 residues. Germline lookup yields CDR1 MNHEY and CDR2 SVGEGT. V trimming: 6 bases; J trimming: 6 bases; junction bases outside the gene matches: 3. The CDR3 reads CASRLLAAGELFF. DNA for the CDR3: TGTGCCAGCAGGCTACTAGCGGCCGGGGAGCTGTTTTTT.

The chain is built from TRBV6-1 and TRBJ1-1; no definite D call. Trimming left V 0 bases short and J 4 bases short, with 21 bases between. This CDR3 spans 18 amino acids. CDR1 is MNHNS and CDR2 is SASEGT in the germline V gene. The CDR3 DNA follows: TGTGCCAGCAGTGAAGCCCTGATAATGGGCCCCGGAGGCACTGAAGCTTTCTTT. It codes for CASSEALIMGPGGTEAFF.

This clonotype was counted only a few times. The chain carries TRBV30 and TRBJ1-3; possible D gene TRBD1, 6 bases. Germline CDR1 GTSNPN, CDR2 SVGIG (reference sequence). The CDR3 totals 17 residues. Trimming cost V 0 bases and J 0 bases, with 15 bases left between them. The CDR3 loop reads CAWSVGTLSHSGNTIYF. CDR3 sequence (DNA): TGTGCCTGGAGTGTGGGGACACTCAGCCACTCTGGAAACACCATATATTTT.

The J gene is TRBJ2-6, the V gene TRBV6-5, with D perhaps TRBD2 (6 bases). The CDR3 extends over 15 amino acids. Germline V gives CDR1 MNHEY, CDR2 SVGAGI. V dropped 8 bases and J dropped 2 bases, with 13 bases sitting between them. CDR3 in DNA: TGTGCCAGCCGAACAGGAGGGGCTGGGGCCAACGTCCTGACTTTC. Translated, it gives CASRTGGAGANVLTF.

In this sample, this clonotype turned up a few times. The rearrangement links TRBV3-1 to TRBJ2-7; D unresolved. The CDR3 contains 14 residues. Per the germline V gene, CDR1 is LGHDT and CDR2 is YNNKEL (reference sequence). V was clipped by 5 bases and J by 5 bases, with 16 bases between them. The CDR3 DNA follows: TGTGCCAGCAGCTCCACCGGGCCCCTTAACGAGCAGTACTTC. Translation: CASSSTGPLNEQYF.

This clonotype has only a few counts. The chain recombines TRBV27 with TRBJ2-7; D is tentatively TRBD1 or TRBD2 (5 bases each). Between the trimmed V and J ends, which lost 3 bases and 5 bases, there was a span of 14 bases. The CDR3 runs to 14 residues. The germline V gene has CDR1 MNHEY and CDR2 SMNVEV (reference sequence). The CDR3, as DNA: TGTGCCAGCAGTTTTTGGGACCAGGCCCACGAGCAGTACTTC. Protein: CASSFWDQAHEQYF.

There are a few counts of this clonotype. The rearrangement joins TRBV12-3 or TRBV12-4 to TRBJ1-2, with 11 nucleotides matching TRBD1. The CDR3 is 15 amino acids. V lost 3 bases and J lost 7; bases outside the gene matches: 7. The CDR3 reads CASSFAGQGASGYTF. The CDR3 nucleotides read TGTGCCAGCAGTTTTGCCGGACAGGGGGCAAGTGGCTACACCTTC.

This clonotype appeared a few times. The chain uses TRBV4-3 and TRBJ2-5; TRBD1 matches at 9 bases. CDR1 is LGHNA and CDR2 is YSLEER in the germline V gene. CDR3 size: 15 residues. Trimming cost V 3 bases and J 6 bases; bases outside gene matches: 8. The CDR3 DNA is TGCGCCAGCAGCCAGAGGGGACAGGGTGATCAGACCCAGTACTTC. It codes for CASSQRGQGDQTQYF.

As DNA, the CDR3 is TGCAGTGCTAGAGGACGACCCGACCGGGAATCCTCCTACGAGCAGTACTTC. Protein product: CSARGRPDRESSYEQYF. The chain combines TRBV20-1 with TRBJ2-7; a weak D match, TRBD2 (5 bases). The CDR3 length is 17 residues. Germline V lookup: CDR1 DFQATT, CDR2 SNEGSKA (reference sequence). The ends were cut back, 1 base at V and 0 bases at J, with 19 bases in the middle.

The CDR3 DNA follows: TGCAGTGCTAGTCTCGCGGAGACCGGGGAGCTGTTTTTT. This sequence encodes CSASLAETGELFF. This chain connects TRBV20-1 to TRBJ2-2; D remains unclear. The CDR3 totals 13 residues. Per germline, CDR1 DFQATT and CDR2 SNEGSKA (reference sequence). V shed 3 bases and J shed 5 bases, with 10 bases lying between them.

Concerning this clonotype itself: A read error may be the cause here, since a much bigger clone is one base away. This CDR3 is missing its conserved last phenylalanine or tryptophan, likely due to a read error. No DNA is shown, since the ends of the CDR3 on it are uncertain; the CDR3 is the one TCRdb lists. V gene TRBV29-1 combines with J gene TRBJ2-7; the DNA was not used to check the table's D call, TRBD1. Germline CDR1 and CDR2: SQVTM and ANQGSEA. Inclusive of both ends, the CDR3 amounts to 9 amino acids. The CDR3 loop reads CSAGLLEYL.

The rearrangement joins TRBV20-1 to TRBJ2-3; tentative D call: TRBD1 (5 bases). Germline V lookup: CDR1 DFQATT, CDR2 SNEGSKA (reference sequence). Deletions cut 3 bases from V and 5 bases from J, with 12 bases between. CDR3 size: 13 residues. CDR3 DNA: TGCAGTGCTAGTGGCCTGGGGCTAGATACGCAGTATTTT. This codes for CSASGLGLDTQYF.

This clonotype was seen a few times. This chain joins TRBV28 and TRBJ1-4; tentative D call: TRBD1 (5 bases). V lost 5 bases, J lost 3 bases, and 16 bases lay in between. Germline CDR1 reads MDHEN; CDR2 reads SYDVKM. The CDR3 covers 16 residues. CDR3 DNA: TGTGCCAGCAGTCCTCTAGTCGAGACAGCTAATGAAAAACTGTTTTTT. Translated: CASSPLVETANEKLFF.

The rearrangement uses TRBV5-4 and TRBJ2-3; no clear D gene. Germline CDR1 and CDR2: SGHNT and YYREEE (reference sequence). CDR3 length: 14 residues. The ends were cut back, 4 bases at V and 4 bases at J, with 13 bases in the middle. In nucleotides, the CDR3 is TGTGCCAGCAGCCCCCAGGCCCTGGCAGATACGCAGTATTTT. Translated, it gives CASSPQALADTQYF.